The text below deals with one T cell receptor (beta chain). Its target is unknown. This entry belongs to a study of T cells in narcolepsy. Study observations and caveats: HCRT-specific and TRIB2-specific autoreactive clonotypes appeared among same-patient CSF and blood CD4+ clonotypes. Blood of same and different patients, but not healthy controls, reportedly held recurring autoreactive clonotypes.

This table comes from immunoSEQ multiplex PCR, and its TCRdb copy is limited to in-frame clones, with some not included. The table includes fewer than 40,000 clones, roughly 80% detected once. V lost 1 base and J lost 0; bases outside the gene matches: 8. This CDR3 is built from 17 residues. The germline V gene has CDR1 SGHNT and CDR2 YENEEA. V and J are TRBV11-3 and TRBJ1-1; 7 positions match TRBD1. Source material: memory (CD45RA-) CD4+ T cells from blood. This TCR derives from a human donor in good health. As DNA, the CDR3 is TGTGCCAGCAGCTTAGGCACCATAGGGACAGTGAACACTGAAGCTTTCTTT. It encodes CASSLGTIGTVNTEAFF.